This T cell receptor beta chain was identified in a study of CD8+ T cells in alopecia areata. With 0 bases removed from V and 1 base from J, the gap between germline ends came to 2 bases. This CDR3 is 12 amino acids long. CDR1 and CDR2 (germline): NSHNY, SYGAGN. As concerns this clone: The antigen remains unidentified. Gene and germline names: mouse. The read is 4 residues too short to cover the CDR3 end, so that end is filled in from the germline J gene.

Markers including CD4, CD8alpha, NKG2D and NKG2ACE guided sorting of pooled cutaneous lymph node cells. Investigators isolated RNA and reverse transcribed it into cDNA to act as the sequencing template. TCRdb keeps only in-frame clones here, not all; method: immunoSEQ multiplex PCR. This repertoire holds 250,000 or so clones, and none appear only once. Study conclusions and caveats: Affected scalp, especially in alopecia totalis/universalis, had a higher clonality than normal scalp did.

The sequence derives from a C3H/HeJ mouse with alopecia areata. Strain haplotype at MHC: H2-k. The sample comprised CD4+ T cells sorted from a lymph node. The chain uses TRBV13-1 and TRBJ2-7; D ambiguous. CDR3 bases read: TGTGCCAGCAGTGATGAGTCCTAT. Protein sequence: CASSDESY. The whole CDR3 sequence is CASSDESYEQYF.